This TCR beta chain was captured by sequencing in a study of T cell changes during pregnancy in multiple sclerosis. Germline loops: CDR1 MNHEY, CDR2 SMNVEV (reference sequence). V was pared by 5 bases and J by 7 bases, with 10 bases of the junction left unmatched. The CDR3 length is 14 residues. Clones were sequenced by immunoSEQ multiplex PCR, and TCRdb holds only the in-frame ones, with some missing. The sample includes around 70,000 clones, 85% to 95% of them seen just once. This material consisted of peripheral blood, taken before pregnancy. The receptor's source is a female donor with multiple sclerosis, enrolled in a pregnancy study. The chain is built from TRBV27 and TRBJ1-2; TRBD1 matches at 7 bases. The chain's CDR3 is CASSPRQGFVGYTF. The DNA of the CDR3 is TGTGCCAGCAGTCCCAGACAGGGCTTTGTTGGCTACACCTTC.